This T cell receptor beta chain was recorded in a study of T-cell reconstitution after alpha-beta-depleted transplantation in children. General observations from the study: Surviving recipient cells, namely T cells and thymic progenitors, were the source of high day-60 TCRbeta diversity in some patients. T-cell numbers and diversity one year post-transplant derived largely from freshly generated T cells. By about two months after transplant, alpha-beta T cells reportedly arose from several hundred graft clones that had expanded.

Trimming stripped 6 bases from V and 1 base from J, with 20 bases between. The CDR3 is 17 amino acids. The TCRbeta library was prepared with unique molecular identifiers. TCRdb reanalysed the PCR reads using MiXCR and keeps one entry per CDR3 protein. The sample has about 580,000 distinct CDR3 sequences, approximately 30% seen once. As for this clonotype: Its antigen is unknown.

This receptor was obtained from a boy in the first two years of life with Wiskott-Aldrich syndrome, due to receive a stem cell transplant. The sample in question was PBMCs, obtained before TCRalphabeta/CD19-depleted stem cell transplant. The gene calls are TRBV12-3 or TRBV12-4 and TRBJ2-3, with D possibly matching TRBD2 (5 bases). The CDR3 coding sequence is TGTGCCAGCAGCCCTCGGGGTGGCGACCCGCGCACAGATACGCAGTATTTT. This encodes CASSPRGGDPRTDTQYF.